This T cell receptor (beta chain) appears in the sequencing data of a study of cytomegalovirus exposure and HLA in healthy donors. Study outcomes and limitations: A few chains tied to CMV proved CMV antigen-specific in vitro. Associated with cytomegalovirus, according to the listing, were around 160 TCR beta chains. When presence/absence was analysed, sequencing depth was taken to be roughly uniform across donors.

PCR was performed using 60 Vbeta and 13 Jbeta primers. Sequencing was performed with immunoSEQ multiplex PCR; in TCRdb, only in-frame clones are kept and a portion is missing. The data contain 120,000 or so clones, 75% to 80% of them singletons. In the case of this clone: Its matching antigen is unknown.

Germline CDR1 reads MNHEY; CDR2 reads SMNVEV (reference sequence). V was clipped by 10 bases and J by 3 bases; unmatched bases: 7. The CDR3 is made up of 14 amino acids. The material sequenced was PBMCs. The V gene is TRBV27, the J gene TRBJ2-7; TRBD2 aligns across 12 bases. This receptor was identified in a woman aged 40-49 years in good health and CMV-seronegative. Here the CDR3 DNA reads TGTGCCATACCTAGCGGGAGGGTTCACTACGAGCAGTACTTC. Protein: CAIPSGRVHYEQYF.